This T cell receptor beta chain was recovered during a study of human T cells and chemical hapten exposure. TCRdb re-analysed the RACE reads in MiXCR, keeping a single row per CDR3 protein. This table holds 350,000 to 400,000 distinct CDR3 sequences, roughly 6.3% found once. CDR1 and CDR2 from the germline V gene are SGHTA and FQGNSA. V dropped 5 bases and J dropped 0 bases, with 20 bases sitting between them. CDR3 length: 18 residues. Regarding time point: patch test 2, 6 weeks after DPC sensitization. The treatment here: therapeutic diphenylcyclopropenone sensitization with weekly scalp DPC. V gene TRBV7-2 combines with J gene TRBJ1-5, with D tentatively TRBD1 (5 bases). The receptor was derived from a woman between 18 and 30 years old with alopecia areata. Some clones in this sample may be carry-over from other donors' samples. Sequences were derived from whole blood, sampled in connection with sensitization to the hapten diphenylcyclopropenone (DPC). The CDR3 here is CASSLNRVGGTSNQPQHF. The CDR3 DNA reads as TGTGCCAGCAGCCTCAATCGGGTTGGAGGGACTAGCAATCAGCCCCAGCATTTT.